Shown below are 8 T cell receptor beta chains from a single sample sequenced in a study of cytomegalovirus exposure and HLA in healthy donors. The PCR made use of 60 Vbeta and 13 Jbeta primers. Some clones are missing from TCRdb's copy, which holds only in-frame ones; the method was immunoSEQ multiplex PCR. The table shows about 170,000 clones, with roughly three quarters occurring only once. Input material: PBMCs. The receptors derive from a woman between 45 and 60 years old in good health and CMV-seronegative.

This clone has a handful of counts. This chain joins TRBV29-1 and TRBJ2-2, with TRBD1 identical over 7 bases. The CDR3 has 14 amino acids. V lost 4 bases and J lost 7; bases outside the gene matches: 9. The germline V gene has CDR1 SQVTM and CDR2 ANQGSEA. CDR3 sequence: CSVGNTGADGELFF. CDR3 nucleotide sequence: TGCAGCGTTGGGAACACAGGGGCGGACGGGGAGCTGTTTTTT.

This chain links TRBV4-3 with TRBJ1-6, with D possibly TRBD1 on 5 matching bases. Trimming took 0 bases from V and 4 from J, leaving 22 bases between them. The CDR3 runs to 20 residues. Germline V gene sequence: CDR1 LGHNA, CDR2 YSLEER. The CDR3 sequence: CASSQERLQDHLPYNSPLHF. Here the CDR3 DNA reads TGCGCCAGCAGCCAAGAAAGATTACAGGACCATCTGCCTTATAATTCACCCCTCCACTTT.

The chain combines TRBV2 with TRBJ1-1; no reliable D call. The CDR3 covers 13 residues. Germline assignment: CDR1 SNHLY and CDR2 FYNNEI. V was trimmed by 10 bases and J by 4 bases, leaving 16 bases between them. The chain's CDR3 is CATQTLEGTEAFF. CDR3 coding DNA: TGTGCCACCCAGACCCTTGAGGGCACTGAAGCTTTCTTT. Variable domain in full (rest from reference TRBV2 and TRBJ1-1): EPEVTQTPSHQVTQMGQEVILRCVPISNHLYFYWYRQILGQKVEFLVSFYNNEISEKSEIFDDQFSVERPDGSNFTLKIRSTKLEDSAMYFCATQTLEGTEAFFGQGTRLTVV.

CDR3 DNA: TGCGCCAGCAGCTTGGCCCGGGATTGGAACACTGAAGCTTTCTTT. It is translated as CASSLARDWNTEAFF. This rearrangement joins TRBV5-1 to TRBJ1-1, with unresolved D. Between the trimmed V and J ends, which lost 0 bases and 1 base, there was a span of 10 bases. Germline CDR1 and CDR2: SGHRS and YFSETQ. This CDR3 is 15 amino acids long.

The chain combines TRBV30 with TRBJ1-5; D call uncertain. This CDR3 region has 12 residues. V was clipped by 0 bases and J by 9 bases, with 9 bases between them. CDR1 and CDR2 (germline): GTSNPN, SVGIG (reference sequence). DNA for the CDR3: TGTGCCTGGAGTGTAGCCGGGTCGCCCCAGCATTTT. Protein sequence: CAWSVAGSPQHF.

The V gene is TRBV18, the J gene TRBJ1-5, with 10 bases identical to TRBD1. The V gene's germline CDR1 is KGHSH and CDR2 LQKENI. This CDR3 is built from 15 residues. Trimming cost V 2 bases and J 6 bases; bases outside gene matches: 4. DNA of the CDR3: TGTGCCAGCTCACCAGGGACAGGGGTCGGTCAGCCCCAGCATTTT. Encoded protein: CASSPGTGVGQPQHF. Complete variable domain (other parts from reference TRBV18 and TRBJ1-5): NAGVMQNPRHLVRRRGQEARLRCSPMKGHSHVYWYRQLPEEGLKFMVYLQKENIIDESGMPKERFSAEFPKEGPSILRIQQVVRGDSAAYFCASSPGTGVGQPQHFGDGTRLSIL.

The genes are TRBV11-1 and TRBJ1-6; no clear D gene. CDR1 and CDR2 (germline): SGHAT, FQDESV (reference sequence). Trimming shortened V by 5 bases and J by 12 bases, and 17 bases separated the two germline ends. CDR3 size: 14 residues. CDR3 sequence: CASSPGLEREPLHF. The CDR3 coding sequence is TGTGCCAGCAGCCCAGGACTGGAGAGAGAACCCCTCCACTTT. The complete variable domain, with remaining parts taken from reference TRBV11-1 and TRBJ1-6, reads EAEVAQSPRYKITEKSQAVAFWCDPISGHATLYWYRQILGQGPELLVQFQDESVVDDSQLPKDRFSAERLKGVDSTLKIQPAELGDSAMYLCASSPGLEREPLHFGNGTRLTVT.

The chain combines TRBV2 with TRBJ2-3, with TRBD2 matching over 10 bases. The trim removed 1 base at V and 7 bases at J, leaving 11 bases unmatched. The CDR3 spans 17 residues. In germline, CDR1 is SNHLY, CDR2 FYNNEI. CDR3 in amino acids: CASSEDHPSGSTYTQYF. The CDR3 DNA follows: TGTGCCAGCAGTGAAGATCACCCTAGCGGGAGTACGTATACGCAGTATTTT.